Listed here are 5 T cell receptor beta chains from one sample, sequenced in a study of blood T cell repertoires in COVID-19. Repertoires were generated with immunoSEQ multiplex PCR, while TCRdb's copy carries only in-frame clones and drops some. The sample holds tens of thousands of clones; 87% are singletons and the top ten take around 20%. Sequences were obtained from peripheral blood. The receptor set was obtained from a woman between 55 and 75 years old with COVID-19, enrolled during active disease.

V is TRBV19 and J is TRBJ1-2; D remains ambiguous. V lost 2 bases, J lost 4 bases, and 11 bases lay in between. CDR1 and CDR2 (germline): LNHDA, SQIVND (reference sequence). The CDR3 has 14 residues. CDR3 region: CASSIYPGGYGYTF. The CDR3 DNA sequence: TGTGCCAGTAGTATATACCCAGGAGGCTATGGCTACACCTTC.

The rearrangement joins TRBV5-6 to TRBJ1-2; 9 nucleotides align to TRBD1. Looked up from germline, CDR1 is SGHDT and CDR2 is YYEEEE. The CDR3 sequence is 15 residues long. V lost 5 bases to trimming and J lost 8 bases; unmatched junction nucleotides: 13. The CDR3 bases are TGTGCCAGCAGGAAAAGGGAGGACAGGGGATCGGGCTACACCTTC. It encodes CASRKREDRGSGYTF.

The J gene is TRBJ2-5, the V gene TRBV19; 11 bases map to TRBD2. The CDR3 loop spans 18 amino acids. The germline V gene encodes CDR1 LNHDA and CDR2 SQIVND (reference sequence). V dropped 3 bases and J dropped 2; count of bases not matched to a gene: 11. The CDR3 here is CASSILSASGGTQETQYF. In DNA, the CDR3 is TGTGCCAGTAGTATTTTATCCGCTAGCGGGGGGACGCAAGAGACCCAGTACTTC. Full variable domain (outside the CDR3, taken from reference TRBV19 and TRBJ2-5): DGGITQSPKYLFRKEGQNVTLSCEQNLNHDAMYWYRQDPGQGLRLIYYSQIVNDFQKGDIAEGYSVSREKKESFPLTVTSAQKNPTAFYLCASSILSASGGTQETQYFGPGTRLLVL.

Of note for this clone: The same CDR3 also results from other DNA sequences found in this sample. The chain uses TRBV12-5 and TRBJ2-3; perhaps TRBD2 as D (6 bases). Germline values: CDR1 LGHNT, CDR2 FRNRAP. V shed 1 base and J shed 2 bases, with 7 bases lying between them. The CDR3 is 14 residues long. In DNA form, the CDR3 reads TGTGCTAGTGGTTTGGCGGGGGTCACAGATACGCAGTATTTT. Translating it yields CASGLAGVTDTQYF.

This chain joins TRBV25-1 and TRBJ1-4, with unresolved D. V gave up 2 bases and J gave up 7 bases, with 17 bases separating them. The germline CDR1 and CDR2 sequences are MGHDK and SYGVNS. The CDR3 has 16 amino acids. The CDR3 DNA reads TGTGCCAGCAGTGAAGGGGTGAGGGTCGAGGGTGAAAAACTGTTTTTT. It specifies CASSEGVRVEGEKLFF.